The present entry profiles one T cell receptor (beta chain) with its context. Its specificity is unknown. The CDR3 consists of 15 residues. Trimming removed 4 bases from V and 7 bases from J; junction bases left unmatched: 3. CDR1 SGHTA and CDR2 FQGNSA come from the germline V gene. The data belong to a study of cytomegalovirus exposure and HLA in healthy donors. General study points: Clonal expansion, a later analysis showed, was greater in HLA-associated TCR beta chains than in equally common others.

Amplification used 60 Vbeta primers and 13 Jbeta primers. Clones were read by immunoSEQ multiplex PCR, and TCRdb kept only the in-frame ones, dropping some. The sample holds some 70,000 clones, approximately 70% seen once. Sequencing used PBMCs. The TCR sequence derives from a male donor in good health and CMV-seropositive. The chain is built from TRBV7-2 and TRBJ2-2; 13 bases fit TRBD2. Here the CDR3 reads CASSSRLAGGGELFF. CDR3 nucleotides: TGTGCCAGCAGCTCTCGACTAGCGGGGGGCGGGGAGCTGTTTTTT.